This T cell receptor beta chain was documented in a study of cytomegalovirus exposure and HLA in healthy donors (dated 2017 in TCRdb). Concerning the study at large: According to a later analysis, one platform produced both the roughly 130 validation repertoires and the 666 repertoires of the first cohort. The study aimed to test whether signatures of past pathogen exposure could be identified by cataloging public T cell receptors. Besides the first cohort of approximately 710 subjects, a separate validation cohort made up of some 110 different subjects was used. High-throughput TCR immunosequencing, statistical association of individual TCRs with disease status, and machine learning were combined to predict cytomegalovirus infection status.

The donors belonged to the validation cohort of about 110 subjects, which was separate from the approximately 660-subject first cohort. The junction shows trimming of 5 bases on V and 10 bases on J, and the gene matches do not reach 20 bases of it. The germline V gene provides CDR1 SGHAT and CDR2 FQNNGV. Including cysteine and phenylalanine, the CDR3 has 19 amino acids. Only CDR3 DNA is held: 57 bases, read in frame from base 1. Notes on this clone: The antigen this receptor binds is unknown. Base qualities are not provided; no much larger clone lies one nucleotide away.

The paper's findings and limits, for the study overall: The validation cohort had no HLA typing available for a later analysis, so co-occurrence within that cohort was assessed over all 130 or so repertoires. A few of the identified cytomegalovirus-associated TCR beta chains were confirmed in vitro to be specific for cytomegalovirus antigens. The classifier was reported to diagnose cytomegalovirus status with high specificity and sensitivity in both the original cohort and the validation cohort. Most TCR sequences were observed very rarely across donors, whereas some public TCRs were present in many individuals. The authors suggested that the approach could potentially be extended to other disease states and immunological phenotypes. The study listed around 160 TCR beta chains as associated with cytomegalovirus. In a later analysis, TCRs clustered in the first cohort were found to also tend to co-occur in the 110 or so validation repertoires, with 94% of cluster scores above 0.

Libraries were made using the immunoSEQ multiplex PCR assay. As for how the authors treated the data: A statistical classification framework was built for diagnosing cytomegalovirus status from the catalog of TCR beta chain sequences. TCRdb obtained this table from immuneACCESS and retained in-frame rearrangements with V and J assigned. These tables miss some clones; where compared with another copy, unresolved V genes account for less than half of the shortfall, and the remainder is unexplained. V and J calls plus clone size are reproduced from that table; the DNA served to infer D and trimming. The sample yields roughly 150,000 clones; approximately 96% were counted once. Under 0.9% of the sample goes to the ten largest clones.

This receptor was taken from a woman under 30 in good health and CMV-seronegative. Material: PBMCs. This receptor chain uses TRBV11-2 and TRBJ1-6, with 10 middle bases fitting TRBD1. CDR3 protein: CASSLTPVTGGSWGSPLHF. The DNA reads as follows: TGTGCCAGCAGCCTCACGCCCGTGACAGGGGGCTCCTGGGGCTCACCCCTCCACTTT.